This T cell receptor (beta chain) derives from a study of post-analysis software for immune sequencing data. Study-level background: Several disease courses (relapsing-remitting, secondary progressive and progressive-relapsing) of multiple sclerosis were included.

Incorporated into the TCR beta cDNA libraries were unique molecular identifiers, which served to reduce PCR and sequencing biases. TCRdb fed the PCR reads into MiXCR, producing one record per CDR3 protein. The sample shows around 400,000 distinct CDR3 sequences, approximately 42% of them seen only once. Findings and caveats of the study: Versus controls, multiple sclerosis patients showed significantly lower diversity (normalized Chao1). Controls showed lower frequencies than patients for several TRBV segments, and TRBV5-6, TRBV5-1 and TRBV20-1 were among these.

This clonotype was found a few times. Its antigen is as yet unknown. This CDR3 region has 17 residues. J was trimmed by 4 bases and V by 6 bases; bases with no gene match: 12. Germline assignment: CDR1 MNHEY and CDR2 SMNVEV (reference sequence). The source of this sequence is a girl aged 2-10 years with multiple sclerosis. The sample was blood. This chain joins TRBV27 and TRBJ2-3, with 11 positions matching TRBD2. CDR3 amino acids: CASSPSEGLAASDTQYF. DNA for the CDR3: TGTGCCAGCAGCCCCTCGGAGGGACTAGCGGCTTCAGATACGCAGTATTTT.